The T cell receptor (beta chain) under discussion was sequenced for a study of blood T cell repertoires in COVID-19. This clone was seen more than once but under ten times. In the authors' workflow: By means of reference gene primer amplification, nucleated cell counts were estimated. The protocol was immunoSEQ multiplex PCR, while the TCRdb copy is restricted to in-frame clones and leaves out a portion. V and J calls and clone size are given by that table; D and trimming were obtained from the DNA. The sample lists about 73,000 clones, around 80% occurring once. This sequence was found in a man older than 75 with active or convalescent COVID-19. Sequencing was carried out using peripheral blood.

DNA for the CDR3: TGTGCCAGCAGTCCCAGGGCTGGGGCCAACGTCCTGACTTTC. It specifies CASSPRAGANVLTF. The chain has TRBV2 and TRBJ2-6; the D gene is possibly TRBD1 (5 bases). The V end lost 5 bases, the J end lost 2 bases, and 7 bases lay between the germline ends. The CDR3 runs 14 residues. Germline V gene lookup returns CDR1 SNHLY and CDR2 FYNNEI.